The clone carrying this TCR beta chain was seen only once. Its target is not known. PCR amplification relied on 60 Vbeta primers (plus 13 Jbeta primers). Here immunoSEQ multiplex PCR was the method, and the copy in TCRdb shows in-frame clones only, minus some. The repertoire holds under 250,000 clones, with 76% as singletons. This entry comes from a study of cytomegalovirus exposure and HLA in healthy donors. Whole-study findings and limits: Through in vitro validation, three CMV-associated chains were shown to be specific for CMV antigens. TCR beta V segments were, for the most part, productive about 90% or about 30% of the time in an earlier analysis. In presence/absence analyses, roughly uniform sequencing depth across donors was assumed.

V was clipped by 7 bases and J by 4 bases; unmatched bases: 7. CDR3 size: 14 residues. Germline-derived CDR1 and CDR2 are MDHEN and SYDVKM. At sampling all donors were nominally healthy, likely with unrecorded immune exposures. V usage is TRBV28 and J usage is TRBJ2-7; 10 nucleotides agree with TRBD1. The source material was PBMCs. The clonotype was recovered from a man aged 18 to 29 in good health and CMV-seronegative. For the CDR3, the DNA is TGTGCCAGCACCTCCGGACAGGGGGTTTACGAGCAGTACTTC. It codes for CASTSGQGVYEQYF.